These 30 T cell receptor beta chains were sequenced from one sample in a study of OX40 agonist ivuxolimab in advanced cancers. Library construction relied on the immunoSEQ multiplex PCR assay. TCRdb stores this immuneACCESS table with in-frame sequences only. Part of the clones is absent; in the studies checked, under half of the shortfall reflects unresolved V genes, and no reason is known for the rest. A total of 70,000 to 90,000 clones appear in this sample, more than 65% of them only once. The ten largest clones capture 4.5% to 6% of the sample. The sequenced sample was CD4+ or CD8+ T cells sorted from blood, obtained in a trial of the OX40 agonist ivuxolimab. Source of these receptors: an adult with an advanced solid tumor such as melanoma, head and neck, liver or kidney cancer.

This chain links TRBV5-1 with TRBJ1-1; 7 bases map to TRBD1. The J segment lost 0 bases and the V segment lost 4 bases, leaving 3 bases of the junction unmatched. The germline gives CDR1 SGHRS, CDR2 YFSETQ. The length of the CDR3 is 14 residues. Here the CDR3 DNA reads TGCGCCAGCAGCCGCGGGACAGTGAACACTGAAGCTTTCTTT. Its protein product is CASSRGTVNTEAFF.

V is TRBV2 and J is TRBJ1-1; TRBD1 is a possible D gene (5 bases). Between the trimmed V and J ends, which lost 6 bases and 10 bases, there was a span of 15 bases. Germline CDR1 is SNHLY and CDR2 is FYNNEI. The CDR3 spans 12 residues. CDR3 residues: CASSGDFLGAFF. CDR3 DNA sequence: TGTGCCAGCAGCGGGGACTTTCTTGGAGCTTTCTTT. Combining the CDR3 with reference TRBV2 and TRBJ1-1 gives the whole variable domain EPEVTQTPSHQVTQMGQEVILRCVPISNHLYFYWYRQILGQKVEFLVSFYNNEISEKSEIFDDQFSVERPDGSNFTLKIRSTKLEDSAMYFCASSGDFLGAFFGQGTRLTVV.

This clone qualifies as medium-sized. This chain links TRBV6-5 with TRBJ2-7, with TRBD1 matching 12 bases. V lost 6 bases to trimming and J lost 4 bases; unmatched junction nucleotides: 7. Looked up from germline, CDR1 is MNHEY and CDR2 is SVGAGI. The CDR3 is 15 residues long. Written as DNA, the CDR3 is TGTGCCAGCAGCGGGACAGGGGGCGGTGGGTACGAGCAGTACTTC. It encodes CASSGTGGGGYEQYF.

The chain recombines TRBV29-1 with TRBJ1-3, with 10 bases matching TRBD1. The ends lost 7 bases at V and 0 bases at J; junction bases unmatched: 9. Germline V gene data show CDR1 as SQVTM and CDR2 as ANQGSEA. This CDR3 contains 16 residues. In nucleotides, the CDR3 is TGCAGCGGGGATCAAGGGACAGGGGCCTCTGGAAACACCATATATTTT. Protein: CSGDQGTGASGNTIYF.

The chain links TRBV11-2 to TRBJ1-6, with a possible D match to TRBD1 (6 bases). CDR1 and CDR2 from the germline V gene are SGHAT and FQNNGV. The CDR3 is made up of 13 amino acids. V was clipped by 3 bases and J by 7 bases, with 7 bases between them. The CDR3 loop reads CASSLDRNSPLHF. CDR3 DNA: TGTGCCAGCAGCTTGGACAGAAATTCACCCCTCCACTTT.

The V gene is TRBV18, the J gene TRBJ2-1, with 13 bases identical to TRBD2. Germline V gives CDR1 KGHSH, CDR2 LQKENI. The ends lost 3 bases at V and 5 bases at J; junction bases unmatched: 1. The CDR3 length is 15 residues. The CDR3 bases are TGTGCCAGCTCACCGGGACTAGCGGGGAACAATGAGCAGTTCTTC. This sequence encodes CASSPGLAGNNEQFF.

This clone appeared a few times. V gene TRBV5-8 combines with J gene TRBJ2-1; the D gene could be TRBD1 or TRBD2 (5 bases each). Germline assignment: CDR1 SGHTS and CDR2 YDEGEE. The CDR3 length is 16 residues. V lost 3 bases and J lost 0, with 13 bases in between. The chain's CDR3 is CASSYDQGVSYNEQFF. The CDR3, as DNA: TGTGCCAGCAGCTACGACCAGGGAGTCTCCTACAATGAGCAGTTCTTC.

The rearrangement uses TRBV5-1 and TRBJ1-1; D may be TRBD1 (5 bases). There are 16 residues in the CDR3. V lost 5 bases and J lost 4, with 21 bases in between. From germline, CDR1 is SGHRS and CDR2 YFSETQ. CDR3 region: CASRAGRSTVVTEAFF. The CDR3 region has the DNA TGCGCCAGCAGGGCGGGTCGCTCGACAGTAGTCACTGAAGCTTTCTTT.

The chain combines TRBV27 with TRBJ2-7, with 8 positions matching TRBD1. The CDR3 is made up of 13 amino acids. V was clipped by 5 bases and J by 7 bases; unmatched bases: 7. Germline values: CDR1 MNHEY, CDR2 SMNVEV (reference sequence). CDR3 nucleotide sequence: TGTGCCAGCAGTATCGGACAGGGTCGAGAGCAGTACTTC. It translates to CASSIGQGREQYF.

The chain couples TRBV15 to TRBJ2-7; D is perhaps TRBD2 (6 bases). The germline V and J ends were trimmed by 3 bases and 0 bases, with 12 bases remaining between them. The CDR3 sequence is 15 residues long. Germline V lookup: CDR1 LNHNV, CDR2 YYDKDF (reference sequence). The CDR3 reads CATSRASANSYEQYF. CDR3 coding DNA: TGTGCCACCAGCAGGGCTAGCGCCAACTCCTACGAGCAGTACTTC.

The J gene is TRBJ2-3, the V gene TRBV19, with D tentatively TRBD2 (6 bases). Trimming took 0 bases from V and 5 from J, leaving 12 bases between them. The CDR3 is 15 amino acids. CDR1 is LNHDA and CDR2 is SQIVND in the germline V gene (reference sequence). The CDR3, as DNA: TGTGCCAGTAGTATAGACCTACTTAGCGGAGATACGCAGTATTTT. This gives the protein CASSIDLLSGDTQYF. The entire variable domain, with the rest obtained from reference TRBV19 and TRBJ2-3, is as follows: DGGITQSPKYLFRKEGQNVTLSCEQNLNHDAMYWYRQDPGQGLRLIYYSQIVNDFQKGDIAEGYSVSREKKESFPLTVTSAQKNPTAFYLCASSIDLLSGDTQYFGPGTRLTVL.

This clone was counted once. J is TRBJ2-5 and V is TRBV19; maybe TRBD2 (7 bases). The V end lost 2 bases, the J end lost 4 bases, and 11 bases lay between the germline ends. The length of the CDR3 is 14 residues. The germline V gene encodes CDR1 LNHDA and CDR2 SQIVND (reference sequence). The CDR3 DNA follows: TGTGCCAGTAGTATATTCGGGGGGCTAGAGACCCAGTACTTC. Its protein product is CASSIFGGLETQYF.

The V and J genes are TRBV28 and TRBJ2-7; 10 bases line up with TRBD1. This CDR3 comprises 12 residues. The germline V gene encodes CDR1 MDHEN and CDR2 SYDVKM. V trimming: 8 bases; J trimming: 7 bases; junction bases outside the gene matches: 5. The DNA for the CDR3 is TGTGCCAGCGGACAGGGGGAGTGGGAGCAGTACTTC. This encodes CASGQGEWEQYF.

V is TRBV29-1 and J is TRBJ1-5; a possible D gene is TRBD1 (5 bases). Germline lookup yields CDR1 SQVTM and CDR2 ANQGSEA. The CDR3 has 15 residues. Trimming pared 4 bases from V and 3 bases from J, leaving 16 bases between. This CDR3 reads CSVALLAGPNQPQHF. The CDR3 region has the DNA TGCAGCGTTGCACTTTTAGCGGGGCCCAATCAGCCCCAGCATTTT.

The chain employs TRBV7-3 and TRBJ2-3; D may be TRBD2 (6 bases). This CDR3 is built from 15 residues. Germline V gene sequence: CDR1 SGHTA, CDR2 FQGTGA. V lost 3 bases and J 6 bases, leaving 16 bases between the germline ends. CDR3 DNA: TGTGCCAGCAGCTTCCCCACGAGCGGGTCGGATACGCAGTATTTT. Translation: CASSFPTSGSDTQYF. Full variable domain (outside the CDR3, taken from reference TRBV7-3 and TRBJ2-3): GAGVSQTPSNKVTEKGKYVELRCDPISGHTALYWYRQSLGQGPEFLIYFQGTGAADDSGLPNDRFFAVRPEGSVSTLKIQRTERGDSAVYLCASSFPTSGSDTQYFGPGTRLTVL.

This chain connects TRBV14 to TRBJ2-5; no firm D call. Trimming left V 5 bases short and J 4 bases short, with 17 bases between. This CDR3 is 15 amino acids long. Per the germline V gene, CDR1 is SGHDN and CDR2 is FVKESK. This chain's CDR3 is CASSSKSSLGETQYF. The CDR3 DNA reads as TGTGCCAGCAGCTCAAAATCATCCTTGGGAGAGACCCAGTACTTC.

The chain employs TRBV19 and TRBJ1-2; D gene unclear. Trimming left V 5 bases short and J 4 bases short, with 11 bases between. In germline, CDR1 is LNHDA, CDR2 SQIVND (reference sequence). The CDR3 totals 13 residues. Here the CDR3 reads CASSAGRSYGYTF. The CDR3 DNA follows: TGTGCCAGTAGTGCCGGGAGGTCCTATGGCTACACCTTC. Looking up the rest from reference TRBV19 and TRBJ1-2 gives the full variable domain: DGGITQSPKYLFRKEGQNVTLSCEQNLNHDAMYWYRQDPGQGLRLIYYSQIVNDFQKGDIAEGYSVSREKKESFPLTVTSAQKNPTAFYLCASSAGRSYGYTFGSGTRLTVV.

The gene calls are TRBV30 and TRBJ1-1; 10 bases fit TRBD1. The length of the CDR3 is 12 residues. Looked up from germline, CDR1 is GTSNPN and CDR2 is SVGIG (reference sequence). Trimming cost V 7 bases and J 8 bases; bases outside gene matches: 7. CDR3 protein: CAYQTGGLEAFF. CDR3 DNA: TGTGCCTATCAGACAGGGGGCCTAGAAGCTTTCTTT.

V usage is TRBV7-9 and J usage is TRBJ1-1, with 7 positions matching TRBD1. Trimming at V came to 2 bases and at J to 5 bases, leaving 14 bases not matched to a gene. The CDR3 runs to 17 residues. From germline, CDR1 is SEHNR and CDR2 FQNEAQ (reference sequence). CDR3 residues: CASSLIPTGVGRTEAFF. Here the CDR3 DNA reads TGTGCCAGCAGCTTAATTCCTACAGGGGTTGGTAGGACTGAAGCTTTCTTT.

The gene calls are TRBV11-2 and TRBJ2-1; D is uncertain. The CDR3 totals 13 residues. The V end was cut by 3 bases, the J end by 8 bases, with 11 bases between. Germline V gives CDR1 SGHAT, CDR2 FQNNGV. The CDR3 coding sequence is TGTGCCAGCAGCTTTGAGGATGTAGATGAGCAGTTCTTC. Translation: CASSFEDVDEQFF.

This clone showed up just a few times. The gene calls are TRBV11-2 and TRBJ2-2; D unresolved. V shed 5 bases and J shed 1 base, with 8 bases lying between them. This CDR3 spans 14 amino acids. CDR1 SGHAT and CDR2 FQNNGV come from the germline V gene. Here the CDR3 reads CASSQAWNTGELFF. The DNA for the CDR3 is TGTGCCAGCAGCCAAGCCTGGAACACCGGGGAGCTGTTTTTT.

The chain links TRBV7-9 to TRBJ1-2, with D tentatively TRBD1 (5 bases). The V gene lost 1 base and the J gene lost 8 bases, with 8 bases spanning the gap. CDR1 is SEHNR and CDR2 is FQNEAQ in the germline V gene (reference sequence). This CDR3 spans 12 amino acids. Here the CDR3 DNA reads TGTGCCAGCAGCTTAGGAGGGGTCGGCTACACCTTC. This sequence encodes CASSLGGVGYTF.

The chain couples TRBV15 to TRBJ2-1, with a tentative D call TRBD1 (6 bases). CDR3 length: 14 residues. Trimming took off 3 bases at V and 7 bases at J, with 13 bases between the two ends. Looked up from germline, CDR1 is LNHNV and CDR2 is YYDKDF (reference sequence). DNA of the CDR3: TGTGCCACCAGCAGGGACGTAACAGGGAATGAGCAGTTCTTC. Translating gives CATSRDVTGNEQFF.

This chain uses TRBV6-4 with TRBJ2-2; TRBD2 matches 9 bases. Germline CDR1 MRHNA, CDR2 SNTAGT. The CDR3 consists of 14 residues. Losses at the gene ends were 3 bases for V and 7 bases for J; bases not matched to a gene: 3. DNA for the CDR3: TGTGCCAGCAGTGATAGCGGGGGTGACGGGGAGCTGTTTTTT. This encodes CASSDSGGDGELFF.

The rearrangement joins TRBV6-5 to TRBJ1-3; D unresolved. CDR3 length: 14 residues. The germline gives CDR1 MNHEY, CDR2 SVGAGI. V lost 6 bases and J lost 2, with 11 bases in between. The CDR3 here is CASREGLPGNTIYF. The CDR3 region has the DNA TGTGCCAGCAGGGAGGGATTACCTGGAAACACCATATATTTT.

The rearrangement uses TRBV7-3 and TRBJ2-3, with D possibly called TRBD1 or TRBD2 (6 bases each). Per germline, CDR1 SGHTA and CDR2 FQGTGA. Trimming took 5 bases from V and 5 from J, leaving 17 bases between them. This CDR3 spans 15 amino acids. The CDR3 DNA is TGTGCCAGCAGCGAAGGCAGCGGAGGGGGAGATACGCAGTATTTT. Amino acids: CASSEGSGGGDTQYF.

The J gene is TRBJ1-6, the V gene TRBV27; D may be TRBD1 (6 bases). Trimming shortened V by 5 bases and J by 7 bases, and 15 bases separated the two germline ends. CDR1 and CDR2 from the germline V gene are MNHEY and SMNVEV (reference sequence). The CDR3 consists of 15 residues. CDR3 nucleotide sequence: TGTGCCAGCAGTCCATTACAGGGACCGAATTCACCCCTCCACTTT. It yields the protein CASSPLQGPNSPLHF.

As DNA, the CDR3 is TGTGCCAGCAGCGCCCCGGGGCAGGGTGACACTGAAGCTTTCTTT. This encodes CASSAPGQGDTEAFF. The chain combines TRBV2 with TRBJ1-1, with a possible D match to TRBD1 (5 bases). Germline assignment: CDR1 SNHLY and CDR2 FYNNEI. V was shortened by 6 bases and J by 3 bases, with 17 bases between the two germline ends. This CDR3 region has 15 residues. The full variable domain, completed using reference TRBV2 and TRBJ1-1, is EPEVTQTPSHQVTQMGQEVILRCVPISNHLYFYWYRQILGQKVEFLVSFYNNEISEKSEIFDDQFSVERPDGSNFTLKIRSTKLEDSAMYFCASSAPGQGDTEAFFGQGTRLTVV.

V gene TRBV6-6 combines with J gene TRBJ1-2; 8 bases are shared with TRBD1. This CDR3 has 14 residues. Germline lookup yields CDR1 MNHNY and CDR2 SVGAGI (reference sequence). V was clipped by 6 bases and J by 4 bases; unmatched bases: 7. CDR3: CASRPTRGLYGYTF. CDR3 in DNA: TGTGCCAGCAGACCTACCAGGGGGCTCTATGGCTACACCTTC.

The chain couples TRBV6-6 to TRBJ2-5, with TRBD1 identical over 7 bases. The end of the DNA fits TRBJ2-7 better, so the J call may be wrong. CDR1 MNHNY and CDR2 SVGAGI come from the germline V gene (reference sequence). The CDR3 runs 13 residues. CDR3 DNA: TGTGCCAGCAGGCCCGGGACAGCCTACGAGCAGTACTTC. It encodes CASRPGTAYEQYF.